These 23 T cell receptor beta chains were all obtained from the same sample, sequenced in a study of control samples from healthy donors and cancer patients. Method: immunoSEQ multiplex PCR; TCRdb's copy keeps in-frame clones and lacks some. The sample carries about 130,000 clones, roughly 94% recorded once. Sequenced: PBMCs. The receptor source for this set is a man aged 55 to 70 with colorectal cancer.

J is TRBJ1-2 and V is TRBV18, with 7 bases fitting TRBD1. This CDR3 spans 14 amino acids. The J segment lost 3 bases and the V segment lost 6 bases, leaving 7 bases of the junction unmatched. Germline loops: CDR1 KGHSH, CDR2 LQKENI. The CDR3 is CASSPDRAYYGYTF. The CDR3 coding sequence is TGTGCCAGCTCTCCCGACAGGGCCTACTATGGCTACACCTTC.

The rearrangement links TRBV4-1 to TRBJ1-4; D not resolved. The CDR3 covers 15 residues. The V gene lost 4 bases and the J gene lost 0 bases, with 9 bases spanning the gap. CDR1 is MGHRA and CDR2 is YSYEKL in the germline V gene. Written as DNA, the CDR3 is TGCGCCAGCAGCCGCGACCGATCAACTAATGAAAAACTGTTTTTT. The encoded protein is CASSRDRSTNEKLFF.

The sample holds one count of this clone. The rearrangement links TRBV19 to TRBJ2-1; 12 positions match TRBD2. The CDR3 runs to 15 residues. Germline-derived CDR1 and CDR2 are LNHDA and SQIVND (reference sequence). V lost 5 bases to trimming and J lost 6 bases; unmatched junction nucleotides: 5. This CDR3 reads CASSWTSGAGNEQFF. Written as DNA, the CDR3 is TGTGCCAGTAGTTGGACTAGCGGGGCAGGCAATGAGCAGTTCTTC.

V gene TRBV15 combines with J gene TRBJ1-1; D uncertain. Trimming left V 0 bases short and J 13 bases short, with 18 bases between. CDR1 is LNHNV, CDR2 YYDKDF, per germline (reference sequence). The CDR3 consists of 14 residues. Here the CDR3 DNA reads TGTGCCACCAGCAGAGAAGTGGTACAACACGGTGGTTTCTTT. This gives the protein CATSREVVQHGGFF.

The chain employs TRBV19 and TRBJ1-1; D might be TRBD1 (5 bases). The length of the CDR3 is 12 residues. V lost 7 bases to trimming and J lost 8 bases, with 14 bases between them. Germline V lookup: CDR1 LNHDA, CDR2 SQIVND (reference sequence). The CDR3 DNA reads TGTGCCAGTACCGCGGGGGGGGTGGAAGCTTTCTTT. Encoded protein: CASTAGGVEAFF.

The gene calls are TRBV7-9 and TRBJ2-2, with D unclear. The V gene's germline CDR1 is SEHNR and CDR2 FQNEAQ (reference sequence). Between the trimmed V and J ends, which lost 5 bases and 8 bases, there was a span of 30 bases. The CDR3 runs 19 residues. The CDR3 sequence is CASSEKNPTLGNGVGELFF. In nucleotides, the CDR3 is TGTGCCAGCAGCGAAAAAAACCCGACGCTCGGTAATGGAGTTGGGGAGCTGTTTTTT.

This chain connects TRBV21-1 to TRBJ1-6; the table's D call of TRBD1 was not tested on the DNA. TRBV21-1 is listed as a pseudogene. The CDR3 covers 15 residues. DNA of the CDR3: TGTGCCAGCGGAGGGTCTCGGACAGGGCGCTCACCCCTCCACTTT. It translates to CASGGSRTGRSPLHF.

V usage is TRBV7-2 and J usage is TRBJ2-5; TRBD1 matches 9 bases. The tail of the sequence fits TRBJ2-7 better, so the J call may be wrong. Germline V gene data show CDR1 as SGHTA and CDR2 as FQGNSA. The CDR3 contains 15 residues. The CDR3 nucleotides are TGTGCCAGCAGCAAAACCGGGACAGGGACCTACGAGCAGTACTTC. The encoded protein is CASSKTGTGTYEQYF.

The genes are TRBV5-6 and TRBJ2-5; D gene unclear. The CDR3 length is 11 residues. V shed 0 bases and J shed 5 bases, with 2 bases lying between them. Germline lookup yields CDR1 SGHDT and CDR2 YYEEEE. Here the CDR3 DNA reads TGTGCCAGCAGCTTGGAGGAGACCCAGTACTTC. Its translation is CASSLEETQYF.

The chain couples TRBV4-3 to TRBJ1-2; D perhaps matches TRBD1 (5 bases). This CDR3 is 15 amino acids long. Per germline, CDR1 LGHNA and CDR2 YSLEER. V lost 3 bases to trimming and J lost 0 bases, with 11 bases between them. CDR3 residues: CASSHRPGSNYGYTF. Written as DNA, the CDR3 is TGCGCCAGCAGCCACCGGCCAGGGTCTAACTATGGCTACACCTTC.

The V gene is TRBV18, the J gene TRBJ2-5; TRBD2 matches at 13 bases. Unmatched junction bases numbered 1, after V lost 4 bases and J lost 2 bases. The V gene's germline CDR1 is KGHSH and CDR2 LQKENI. The CDR3 is 15 amino acids. CDR3 in amino acids: CASSRTSGGQETQYF. The CDR3 coding sequence is TGTGCCAGCTCACGGACTAGCGGGGGTCAAGAGACCCAGTACTTC.

The chain carries TRBV5-1 and TRBJ2-7; 10 bases agree with TRBD2. The CDR3 totals 16 residues. Germline trimming cut 3 bases from V and 2 bases from J; bases unmatched to any gene: 8. Germline V gene lookup returns CDR1 SGHRS and CDR2 YFSETQ. The CDR3 DNA reads as TGCGCCAGCAGCTCAACCGGGACTAGCGTAGCCTACGAGCAGTACTTC. Protein product: CASSSTGTSVAYEQYF.

In its sample, this clone was seen a few times. The chain links TRBV19 to TRBJ2-2, with D possibly being TRBD2 (6 bases). The CDR3 sequence is 17 residues long. Germline lookup yields CDR1 LNHDA and CDR2 SQIVND (reference sequence). V was cut by 1 base and J by 4 bases, with 16 bases left in between. This CDR3 is CASSIGQRAGFTGELFF. CDR3 DNA: TGTGCCAGTAGTATAGGGCAAAGGGCGGGATTCACCGGGGAGCTGTTTTTT. Full variable domain (missing parts from reference TRBV19 and TRBJ2-2): DGGITQSPKYLFRKEGQNVTLSCEQNLNHDAMYWYRQDPGQGLRLIYYSQIVNDFQKGDIAEGYSVSREKKESFPLTVTSAQKNPTAFYLCASSIGQRAGFTGELFFGEGSRLTVL.

The rearrangement joins TRBV7-9 to TRBJ2-7; the D is unclear. CDR3 length equals 15 residues. In germline, CDR1 is SEHNR, CDR2 FQNEAQ (reference sequence). V gave up 2 bases and J gave up 1 base, with 12 bases separating them. The CDR3 here is CASSLLQVPSYEQYF. CDR3 DNA sequence: TGTGCCAGCAGCTTATTGCAGGTTCCATCCTACGAGCAGTACTTC.

The chain joins TRBV5-1 to TRBJ2-3; 8 nucleotides align to TRBD1. The CDR3 runs to 16 residues. CDR1 is SGHRS and CDR2 is YFSETQ in the germline V gene. The V and J ends lost 4 bases and 6 bases, in that order; junction bases with no gene match: 13. The CDR3 coding sequence is TGCGCCAGCAGCACAGGGGGTCACTCCTTTTCGGATACGCAGTATTTT. It encodes CASSTGGHSFSDTQYF.

The V gene is TRBV18, the J gene TRBJ1-3; 11 positions match TRBD1. This CDR3 is 16 amino acids long. Germline assignment: CDR1 KGHSH and CDR2 LQKENI. V gave up 3 bases and J gave up 4 bases; unmatched junction bases: 5. The CDR3 DNA follows: TGTGCCAGCTCACCTCGGACAGGGGGCTACGGAAACACCATATATTTT. It codes for CASSPRTGGYGNTIYF.

The J gene is TRBJ2-1, the V gene TRBV15; the match to TRBD2 covers 10 bases. The V gene end was trimmed by 3 bases and the J gene end by 0 bases; junction bases not matched to a gene: 5. CDR1 LNHNV and CDR2 YYDKDF come from the germline V gene (reference sequence). The CDR3 is made up of 17 amino acids. The CDR3 region is CATSSSSGGYSYNEQFF. CDR3 DNA: TGTGCCACCAGCAGCTCTAGCGGGGGATACTCCTACAATGAGCAGTTCTTC.

The chain is built from TRBV6-2 or TRBV6-3 and TRBJ1-4, with D perhaps matching TRBD1 (5 bases). Germline CDR1 reads MNHEY; CDR2 reads SVGEGT. CDR3 length: 16 residues. Trimming pared 3 bases from V and 2 bases from J, leaving 13 bases between. CDR3 loop: CASSYGAGRTNEKLFF. The CDR3 nucleotides are TGTGCCAGCAGTTATGGAGCAGGGCGGACTAATGAAAAACTGTTTTTT.

In its sample, this clone was seen once. The gene calls are TRBV3-1 (or the pseudogene TRBV3-2) and TRBJ2-1, with D perhaps matching TRBD1 (6 bases). Trimming took off 2 bases at V and 9 bases at J, with 11 bases between the two ends. The CDR3 is 13 amino acids. CDR1 LGHDT and CDR2 YNNKEL come from the germline V gene (reference sequence). The CDR3 loop is CASSQNRVGEQFF. The CDR3 DNA follows: TGTGCCAGCAGCCAAAACAGGGTCGGTGAGCAGTTCTTC.

The V call is TRBV5-8, the J call TRBJ1-5; D ambiguous. This CDR3 is 12 amino acids long. V lost 4 bases to trimming and J lost 3 bases, with 5 bases between them. From germline, CDR1 is SGHTS and CDR2 YDEGEE. CDR3 region: CASSLDNQPQHF. Written as DNA, the CDR3 is TGTGCCAGCAGCCTAGACAATCAGCCCCAGCATTTT.

The J gene is TRBJ2-6, the V gene TRBV5-1; no definite D call. CDR1 and CDR2 from the germline V gene are SGHRS and YFSETQ. V lost 4 bases, J lost 0 bases, and 14 bases lay in between. The CDR3 runs 17 residues. Written as DNA, the CDR3 is TGCGCCAGCAGCCCAGATAGGTATTACTCTGGGGCCAACGTCCTGACTTTC. It is translated as CASSPDRYYSGANVLTF.

The genes are TRBV9 and TRBJ2-1; 12 bases are shared with TRBD2. The J segment lost 8 bases and the V segment lost 4 bases, leaving 4 bases of the junction unmatched. Germline V lookup: CDR1 SGDLS, CDR2 YYNGEE. The CDR3 is 14 residues long. CDR3 in amino acids: CASSLTSGGYEQFF. CDR3 coding DNA: TGTGCCAGCAGCCTGACTAGCGGGGGCTATGAGCAGTTCTTC.

V is TRBV2 and J is TRBJ1-5; no definite D call. V lost 2 bases to trimming and J lost 0 bases, with 8 bases between them. Germline loops: CDR1 SNHLY, CDR2 FYNNEI. There are 15 residues in the CDR3. The CDR3 nucleotides read TGTGCCAGCAGTGAAACACCTTATAGCAATCAGCCCCAGCATTTT. It encodes CASSETPYSNQPQHF.